This TCR beta chain was retrieved from a study of response to subunit inactivated influenza vaccine. Findings and limits, study-wide: T cells newly recruited by each seasonal influenza vaccination are few, the authors suggested.

The CDR3 contains 16 residues. V trimming: 0 bases; J trimming: 11 bases; junction bases outside the gene matches: 9. Germline V gives CDR1 DFQATT, CDR2 SNEGSKA (reference sequence). MiXCR was run by TCRdb on the RT-PCR reads, yielding one entry per CDR3 protein. The sample lists a few hundred thousand distinct CDR3 sequences; 21% were seen once. About this clonotype itself: The antigen is not known.

The sample consisted of PBMCs from blood, taken approximately 20 months after vaccination. This receptor was obtained from a man aged 50-75 years who received an inactivated influenza vaccine. V gene TRBV20-1 combines with J gene TRBJ2-3; 15 nucleotides match TRBD2. In DNA, the CDR3 is TGCAGTGCTAGAGAGCCCGGACTAGCGGGGGGGCCTAAGCAGTATTTT. This gives the protein CSAREPGLAGGPKQYF.